The entry that follows covers one T cell receptor beta chain sequence. What it binds is unknown. This sample was included in a study of Ad26.COV2.S vaccination and SARS-CoV-2 variants. On the study more broadly: Among those in the COV1001 Ad26.COV2.S trial arm was the donor. Findings of the study overall: Placebo recipients showed lower spike-specific TCR breadth than vaccinees. Following vaccination, spike-specific CD8+ and CD4+ T cell responses reportedly exhibited substantial breadth.

V trimming: 8 bases; J trimming: 7 bases; junction bases outside the gene matches: 8. The germline CDR1 and CDR2 sequences are SNHLY and FYNNEI. The CDR3 is made up of 14 amino acids. Generated by immunoSEQ multiplex PCR, the TCRdb table keeps only in-frame clones and is missing some. The sample holds a few hundred thousand clones; about 93% are singletons and the top ten take 12%. Documented treatment: some 19 received Ad26.COV2.S at low or high dose, single or two shots; 5 received placebo; per-sample allocation not given. Collection of the samples took place on day 63 after the first injection of vaccine or placebo. Immunization relied on an Ad26 vector, which expressed Wuhan-strain SARS-CoV-2 spike.

This clonotype originated in a person between 18 and 59 years old who received the Ad26.COV2.S COVID-19 vaccine or a placebo. The chain is built from TRBV2 and TRBJ1-6; 7 nucleotides agree with TRBD1. Material: peripheral blood, obtained in a trial of Ad26.COV2.S vaccine versus placebo. The CDR3 reads CASGARQGNSPLHF. In DNA, the CDR3 is TGTGCCAGCGGGGCGAGACAGGGCAATTCACCCCTCCACTTT.